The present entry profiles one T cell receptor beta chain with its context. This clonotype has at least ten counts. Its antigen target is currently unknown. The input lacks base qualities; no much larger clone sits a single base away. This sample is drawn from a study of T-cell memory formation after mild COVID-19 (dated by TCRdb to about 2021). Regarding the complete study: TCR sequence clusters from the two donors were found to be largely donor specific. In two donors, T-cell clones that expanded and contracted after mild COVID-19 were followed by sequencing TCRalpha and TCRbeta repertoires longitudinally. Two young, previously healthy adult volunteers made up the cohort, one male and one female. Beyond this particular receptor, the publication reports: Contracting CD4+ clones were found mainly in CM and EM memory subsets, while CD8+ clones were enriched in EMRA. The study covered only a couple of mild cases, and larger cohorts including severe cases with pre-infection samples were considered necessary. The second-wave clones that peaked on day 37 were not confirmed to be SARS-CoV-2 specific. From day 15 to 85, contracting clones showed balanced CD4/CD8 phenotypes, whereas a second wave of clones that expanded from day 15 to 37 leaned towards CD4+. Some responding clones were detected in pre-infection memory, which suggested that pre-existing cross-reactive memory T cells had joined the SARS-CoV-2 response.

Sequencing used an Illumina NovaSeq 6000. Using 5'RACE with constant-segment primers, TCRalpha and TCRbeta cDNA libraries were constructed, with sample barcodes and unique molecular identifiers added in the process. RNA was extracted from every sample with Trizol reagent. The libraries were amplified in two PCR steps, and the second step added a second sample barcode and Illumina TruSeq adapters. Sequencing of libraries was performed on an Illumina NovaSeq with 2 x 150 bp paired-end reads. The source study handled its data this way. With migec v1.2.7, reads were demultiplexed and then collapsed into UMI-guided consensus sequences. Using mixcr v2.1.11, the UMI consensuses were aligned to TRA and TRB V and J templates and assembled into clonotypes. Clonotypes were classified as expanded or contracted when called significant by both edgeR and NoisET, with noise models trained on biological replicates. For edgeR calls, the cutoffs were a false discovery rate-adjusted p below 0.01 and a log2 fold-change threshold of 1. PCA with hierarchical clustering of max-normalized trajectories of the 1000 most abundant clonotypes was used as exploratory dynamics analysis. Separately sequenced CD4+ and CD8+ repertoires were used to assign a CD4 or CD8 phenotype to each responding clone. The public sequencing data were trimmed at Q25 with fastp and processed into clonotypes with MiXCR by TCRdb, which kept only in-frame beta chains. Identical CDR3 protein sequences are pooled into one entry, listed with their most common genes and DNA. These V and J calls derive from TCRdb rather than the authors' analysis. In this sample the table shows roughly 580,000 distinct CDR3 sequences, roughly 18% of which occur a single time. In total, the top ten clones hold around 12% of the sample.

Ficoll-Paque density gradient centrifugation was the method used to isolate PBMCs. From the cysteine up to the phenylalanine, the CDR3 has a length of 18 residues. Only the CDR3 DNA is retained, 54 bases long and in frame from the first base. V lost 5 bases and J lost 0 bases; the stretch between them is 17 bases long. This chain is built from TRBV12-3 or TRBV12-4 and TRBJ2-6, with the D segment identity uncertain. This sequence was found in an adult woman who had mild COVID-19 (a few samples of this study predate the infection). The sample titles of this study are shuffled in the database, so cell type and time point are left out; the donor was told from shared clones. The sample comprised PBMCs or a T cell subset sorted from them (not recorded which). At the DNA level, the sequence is TGTGCCAGCAGTCCACGGACCCGTACCTCCTCTGGGGCCAACGTCCTGACTTTC. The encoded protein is CASSPRTRTSSGANVLTF.